This passage covers 31 T cell receptor beta chains from one sample sequenced in a study of Graves' ophthalmopathy and Graves' hyperthyroidism. RNA transcripts were the template, and TCR beta CDR3 regions were amplified from them. First-round RT-PCR with HTBI primers preceded a second-round multiplex PCR. A single record per CDR3 protein comes from TCRdb applying MiXCR to the multiplex PCR reads. The sample carries 1 million to 1.3 million distinct CDR3 sequences, less than 45% recorded once. The material sequenced was peripheral blood or thyroid tissue (not recorded which). The source of these receptors is an adult man with Graves' hyperthyroidism.

In DNA form, the CDR3 reads TGTGCCAGCAGTTACCCCGGACAGACCCTAACCGGGGAGCTGTTTTTT. Translated, it gives CASSYPGQTLTGELFF. This chain connects TRBV6-5 to TRBJ2-2; perhaps TRBD1 as D (6 bases). Germline V gives CDR1 MNHEY, CDR2 SVGAGI. Trimming cost V 2 bases and J 5 bases, with 15 bases left between them. CDR3 length equals 16 residues.

The chain carries TRBV5-6 and TRBJ2-6; D remains ambiguous. Trimming removed 3 bases from V and 0 bases from J, with 7 bases in between. Germline V gene lookup returns CDR1 SGHDT and CDR2 YYEEEE. The CDR3 extends over 15 amino acids. Here the CDR3 DNA reads TGTGCCAGCAGCTCTAAAATCTCTGGGGCCAACGTCCTGACTTTC. Translating gives CASSSKISGANVLTF.

Concerning this clonotype: A read error may be the cause here, since a much bigger clone is one base away. The gene calls are TRBV28 and TRBJ2-7, with D possibly being TRBD1 (5 bases). V gave up 5 bases and J gave up 6 bases, with 17 bases separating them. Per the germline V gene, CDR1 is MDHEN and CDR2 is SYDVKM. This CDR3 is 14 amino acids long. CDR3 protein: CASSRQGLGGEQYF. The CDR3 nucleotides are TGTGCCAGCAGTCGTCAGGGCCTGGGTGGCGAGCAGTACTTC.

V gene TRBV10-1 combines with J gene TRBJ1-1, with a tentative D call TRBD1 (5 bases). The germline V gene has CDR1 WNHNN and CDR2 SYGVQD (reference sequence). The CDR3 spans 15 residues. Trimming stripped 6 bases from V and 4 bases from J, with 18 bases between. The CDR3: CASSITAGSSTEAFF. The CDR3, as DNA: TGCGCCAGCAGCATTACGGCAGGGAGTAGCACTGAAGCTTTCTTT.

This rearrangement joins TRBV25-1 to TRBJ1-4; D is possibly TRBD1 (6 bases). This CDR3 is 20 amino acids long. V dropped 6 bases and J dropped 5 bases, with 31 bases sitting between them. The germline gives CDR1 MGHDK, CDR2 SYGVNS. The CDR3 reads CASSQTQGNTGGQWNEKLFF. The DNA for the CDR3 is TGTGCCAGCAGCCAAACCCAGGGTAACACCGGGGGGCAGTGGAATGAAAAACTGTTTTTT.

The rearrangement uses TRBV7-9 and TRBJ1-2; D gene ambiguous. V was trimmed by 5 bases and J by 12 bases, leaving 16 bases between them. This CDR3 contains 12 residues. CDR1 and CDR2 from the germline V gene are SEHNR and FQNEAQ (reference sequence). DNA of the CDR3: TGTGCCAGCAGCGCGGACGGCTCTGGAAACACCTTC. Its protein product is CASSADGSGNTF.

In this sample, this clonotype turned up many times. The chain recombines TRBV24-1 with TRBJ1-2; D might be TRBD1 (5 bases). The CDR3 runs to 15 residues. Trimming took 4 bases from V and 7 from J, leaving 18 bases between them. Germline assignment: CDR1 KGHDR and CDR2 SFDVKD. CDR3 nucleotide sequence: TGTGCCACCAGTGACCCGGGACGGGGGTCGGGTGGCTACACCTTC. Translation: CATSDPGRGSGGYTF.

This clonotype has ten or more counts. The chain combines TRBV7-9 with TRBJ1-6; D might be TRBD1 (5 bases). CDR3 length: 17 residues. Trimming left V 5 bases short and J 2 bases short, with 16 bases between. Germline CDR1 is SEHNR and CDR2 is FQNEAQ (reference sequence). CDR3 coding DNA: TGTGCCAGCAGCCCGAGGGACGGGAGTCCCTATAATTCACCCCTCCACTTT. Protein sequence: CASSPRDGSPYNSPLHF.

The CDR3 region has the DNA TGTGCCAGCATCACGAGCGGGAGGTACGAGCAGTACTTC. Translation: CASITSGRYEQYF. The chain has TRBV12-3 or TRBV12-4 and TRBJ2-7; 9 bases line up with TRBD2. The CDR3 has 13 amino acids. Losses at the gene ends were 7 bases for V and 4 bases for J; bases not matched to a gene: 5.

This rearrangement joins TRBV10-3 to TRBJ1-2; no definite D call. The CDR3 runs 13 residues. The ends were cut back, 3 bases at V and 4 bases at J, with 9 bases in the middle. Germline CDR1 and CDR2: ENHRY and SYGVKD. CDR3 sequence: CAISEYGTYGYTF. CDR3 nucleotide sequence: TGTGCCATCAGTGAATACGGTACCTATGGCTACACCTTC.

The V call is TRBV12-3 or TRBV12-4, the J call TRBJ2-6; 8 positions agree with TRBD1. This CDR3 is built from 18 residues. The V gene end was trimmed by 4 bases and the J gene end by 0 bases; junction bases not matched to a gene: 8. This CDR3 is CASSSTGGNYSGANVLTF. The CDR3, as DNA: TGTGCCAGCAGTTCAACAGGGGGGAACTACTCTGGGGCCAACGTCCTGACTTTC.

The chain is built from TRBV7-9 and TRBJ1-1, with D possibly TRBD1 on 5 matching bases. The germline V and J ends were trimmed by 5 bases and 6 bases, with 28 bases remaining between them. CDR1 is SEHNR, CDR2 FQNEAQ, per germline (reference sequence). The length of the CDR3 is 18 residues. The CDR3 reads CASSQSAGRGLIRAEAFF. CDR3 in DNA: TGTGCCAGCAGCCAATCGGCAGGGAGGGGTCTTATTAGGGCTGAAGCTTTCTTT.

The CDR3 nucleotides read TGTGCCAGCATGCGGACACAGAACACTGAAGCTTTCTTT. This codes for CASMRTQNTEAFF. The V call is TRBV12-3 or TRBV12-4, the J call TRBJ1-1; the D gene is possibly TRBD1 (5 bases). This CDR3 region has 13 residues. The V end was cut by 7 bases, the J end by 1 base, with 10 bases between.

This clonotype was counted ten times or more. J is TRBJ2-7 and V is TRBV11-2; TRBD1 aligns across 9 bases. This CDR3 contains 16 residues. Germline V gives CDR1 SGHAT, CDR2 FQNNGV. Unmatched junction bases numbered 12, after V lost 4 bases and J lost 5 bases. The CDR3 is CASSYGRGTGFDEQYF. CDR3 DNA: TGTGCCAGCAGCTACGGACGGGGGACAGGGTTCGACGAGCAGTACTTC. The full variable domain, rest sourced from reference TRBV11-2 and TRBJ2-7, is EAGVAQSPRYKIIEKRQSVAFWCNPISGHATLYWYQQILGQGPKLLIQFQNNGVVDDSQLPKDRFSAERLKGVDSTLKIQPAKLEDSAVYLCASSYGRGTGFDEQYFGPGTRLTVT.

This clonotype was seen repeatedly, ten times or more. The chain carries TRBV29-1 and TRBJ2-7, with D perhaps matching TRBD2 (6 bases). V lost 8 bases and J 6 bases, leaving 17 bases between the germline ends. Germline CDR1 and CDR2: SQVTM and ANQGSEA. The CDR3 consists of 12 residues. Here the CDR3 reads CSFKWGELEQYF. CDR3 DNA: TGCAGCTTCAAATGGGGGGAGCTCGAGCAGTACTTC.

This clonotype has a handful of counts. The rearrangement joins TRBV20-1 to TRBJ1-1; weak D call: TRBD1 (5 bases). CDR1 is DFQATT and CDR2 is SNEGSKA in the germline V gene (reference sequence). This CDR3 region has 13 residues. Trimming stripped 5 bases from V and 0 bases from J, with 10 bases between. The CDR3 DNA follows: TGCAGTGCTGTGACAGCCATGAACACTGAAGCTTTCTTT. Its translation: CSAVTAMNTEAFF.

As to this clonotype: This sequence may be a read error, since a much larger clone differs from it by one base. The conserved final phenylalanine or tryptophan is absent from the CDR3, which likely points to a read error. This chain uses TRBV5-1 with TRBJ2-7; D unresolved. Per germline, CDR1 SGHRS and CDR2 YFSETQ. Trimming took off 8 bases at V and 5 bases at J, with 2 bases between the two ends. This CDR3 has 8 residues. CDR3 sequence reads: CARNEQYS. DNA of the CDR3: TGCGCCAGGAACGAGCAGTACTCC.

This clonotype was detected only a few times. In DNA, the CDR3 is TGTGCCAGCAGGGGACGGCTCGTATTTGGTGGCTACACCTTC. The encoded protein is CASRGRLVFGGYTF. The chain uses TRBV12-3 or TRBV12-4 and TRBJ1-2; perhaps TRBD1 as D (5 bases). Trimming cost V 6 bases and J 7 bases, with 18 bases left between them. The CDR3 is made up of 14 amino acids.

This clonotype was observed a few times. The V and J genes are TRBV7-8 and TRBJ1-2, with D tentatively TRBD1 (6 bases). Germline V gene data show CDR1 as SGHVS and CDR2 as FQNEAQ. V gave up 4 bases and J gave up 12 bases, with 15 bases separating them. CDR3 length equals 12 residues. In DNA, the CDR3 is TGTGCCAGCAGCTCCACTACAGGGTCCCACACCTTC. It encodes CASSSTTGSHTF.

The chain uses TRBV7-9 and TRBJ1-1; 7 bases line up with TRBD1. Germline trimming cut 4 bases from V and 5 bases from J; bases unmatched to any gene: 10. The CDR3 length is 15 residues. Germline V lookup: CDR1 SEHNR, CDR2 FQNEAQ (reference sequence). The CDR3 region has the DNA TGTGCCAGCAGCTCGCGGGCACAGGGGATAACTGAAGCTTTCTTT. This codes for CASSSRAQGITEAFF.

This clonotype was counted a single time. The chain employs TRBV7-2 and TRBJ1-3; D unresolved. This CDR3 is 15 amino acids long. The V gene's germline CDR1 is SGHTA and CDR2 FQGNSA. The germline V and J ends were trimmed by 3 bases and 2 bases, with 11 bases remaining between them. CDR3 DNA: TGTGCCAGCAGCTTCTATCTCCAGGCTGGAAACACCATATATTTT. It specifies CASSFYLQAGNTIYF.

As for this clonotype: Just one base apart from a much larger clone, this may be a read error. The V gene is TRBV7-3, the J gene TRBJ2-5; 11 nucleotides agree with TRBD2. In germline, CDR1 is SGHTA, CDR2 FQGTGA. This CDR3 region has 16 residues. Germline trimming cut 5 bases from V and 5 bases from J; bases unmatched to any gene: 10. The chain's CDR3 is CASSLVLAGGLETQYF. The DNA for the CDR3 is TGTGCCAGCAGCCTTGTTCTAGCGGGAGGTTTGGAGACCCAGTACTTC. The entire variable domain, with the rest obtained from reference TRBV7-3 and TRBJ2-5, is as follows: GAGVSQTPSNKVTEKGKYVELRCDPISGHTALYWYRQSLGQGPEFLIYFQGTGAADDSGLPNDRFFAVRPEGSVSTLKIQRTERGDSAVYLCASSLVLAGGLETQYFGPGTRLLVL.

In its sample, this clonotype was seen a few times. The V call is TRBV18, the J call TRBJ1-5; 7 nucleotides match TRBD1. J gave up 3 bases and V 6 bases, and 8 bases lay outside the gene matches. CDR1 KGHSH and CDR2 LQKENI come from the germline V gene. The CDR3 has 15 amino acids. The CDR3 DNA reads TGTGCCAGCTCGAGAGGGACAGAACACAATCAGCCCCAGCATTTT. Translated, it gives CASSRGTEHNQPQHF.

A note on this clonotype: A read error may be the cause here, since a much bigger clone is one base away. The rearrangement joins TRBV6-5 to TRBJ1-2, with a tentative D call TRBD1 (5 bases). Germline V CDR1 and CDR2: MNHEY, SVGAGI. The CDR3 contains 12 residues. The CDR3 nucleotides are TGTGCCAGCAGTTACTCGACAGTTGGCTACATCTTC. As protein: CASSYSTVGYIF.

At least ten counts were recorded for this clonotype. CDR3 loop: CASSYPGDYGYTF. DNA for the CDR3: TGTGCCAGCAGCTATCCAGGGGATTATGGCTACACCTTC. The rearrangement joins TRBV6-5 to TRBJ1-2; TRBD1 is a possible D gene (6 bases). CDR3 size: 13 residues. Germline V gives CDR1 MNHEY, CDR2 SVGAGI. V dropped 6 bases and J dropped 5 bases, with 13 bases sitting between them.

The V gene is TRBV10-2, the J gene TRBJ2-5; 7 nucleotides line up with TRBD1. The germline V gene has CDR1 WSHSY and CDR2 SAAADI. V trimming: 2 bases; J trimming: 5 bases; junction bases outside the gene matches: 5. The CDR3 totals 14 residues. CDR3 sequence reads: CASSEPGQVETQYF. The CDR3 DNA reads as TGCGCCAGCAGTGAGCCAGGACAGGTGGAGACCCAGTACTTC.

As regards this clonotype: With a much larger clone just one base away, this may be a read error. The V and J genes are TRBV7-2 and TRBJ2-7; D not resolved. Germline V gene data show CDR1 as SGHTA and CDR2 as FQGNSA. The CDR3 loop spans 14 amino acids. CDR3 in DNA: TGTTCCAGCAGCTTCGGCGGCAACTCCTACGAGCAGTACTTC. It is translated as CSSSFGGNSYEQYF.

For this clonotype: This could be a read error, since a much larger clone is one nucleotide away. The chain uses TRBV20-1 and TRBJ1-5; no firm D call. Deletions cut 0 bases from V and 4 bases from J, with 7 bases between. CDR1 is DFQATT, CDR2 SNEGSKA, per germline (reference sequence). This CDR3 is 13 amino acids long. The CDR3 protein is CSARDDGNQPQHF. The CDR3 region has the DNA TGCAGTGCTAGAGATGATGGGAATCAGCCCCAGCATTTT.

The sample holds one count of this clonotype. The chain couples TRBV6-5 to TRBJ1-3; no firm D call. Germline values: CDR1 MNHEY, CDR2 SVGAGI. The V end lost 0 bases, the J end lost 2 bases, and 11 bases lay between the germline ends. The CDR3 length is 16 residues. CDR3 bases: TGTGCCAGCAGTTACTCGGAGGTTTTGGCTGGAAACACCATATATTTT. It yields the protein CASSYSEVLAGNTIYF.

The table lists this clonotype with a few counts. This chain uses TRBV6-6 with TRBJ2-2; a possible D gene is TRBD1 (6 bases). The CDR3 has 16 residues. The germline V gene encodes CDR1 MNHNY and CDR2 SVGAGI (reference sequence). Trimming pared 6 bases from V and 2 bases from J, leaving 16 bases between. The CDR3 loop is CASSKTGFGNTGELFF. The CDR3, as DNA: TGTGCCAGCAGCAAAACAGGGTTTGGTAACACCGGGGAGCTGTTTTTT.

This clonotype turned up a few times. The germline gene is not matched at one end of the junction; a read error may be the cause. This rearrangement joins TRBV12-3 or TRBV12-4 to TRBJ2-5; D not resolved. The CDR3 loop spans 12 amino acids. The CDR3 spells CASSSVSETQYF. As DNA, the CDR3 is TGTGCTAGCAGTTCCGTAAGCGAGACCCAGTACTTC.